Listed below are T cell receptor beta chains from one sample, sequenced in a study of monozygotic twins with inflammatory bowel disease. Using the 5' RACE reads, TCRdb records one entry per CDR3 protein without DNA. The table for this sample gives more than 300,000 distinct CDR3 sequences. The specimen was blood. Source of these receptors: a human donor with ulcerative colitis or Crohn's disease, or a healthy co-twin of an affected twin (not recorded which). Each CDR3 is given with its conserved first and last residue.

TRBJ1-5 TRBV6-2/TRBV6-3 CASSYHRPGQGRNNQPQHF
TRBJ1-6 TRBV12-3/TRBV12-4 CASRTFGQGSPLHF
TRBJ2-3 TRBV18 CASSPSSTDMQYF
TRBJ1-2 TRBV4-2 CASSLSPGTGVYGYTF
TRBJ2-7 TRBV20-1 CSAHRDRGLDEQYF
TRBJ1-5 TRBV5-1 CASSEQANQPQHF
TRBJ1-5 TRBV6-1 CASRGFGTGKRQPQHF
TRBJ1-2 TRBV5-6 CASSFYDRGYGYTF
TRBJ2-1 TRBV7-6 CASSFSGTRSYNEQSF
TRBJ2-3 TRBV4-1 CASSQDRTGSTDTQYF
TRBJ2-1 TRBV24-1 CATSENRGSYNEQFF
TRBJ2-3 TRBV20-1 CSARDPLGASGGSTDTQYF
TRBJ1-1 TRBV12-3/TRBV12-4 CVSRADSMNTEAFF
TRBJ2-2 TRBV5-4 CASSSSGTGIGELFF
TRBJ1-2 TRBV5-1 CASSLVGQMRGYTF
TRBJ2-1 TRBV20-1 CSARAKWGARNEQFF
TRBJ1-6 TRBV12-3/TRBV12-4 CASSLRSQVSPLHF
TRBJ1-1 TRBV5-1 CASRPDGLMNTEAFF
TRBJ2-2 TRBV20-1 CSARDRVANTGELFF
TRBJ2-7 TRBV5-1 CASSLEVTGAPEQYF
TRBJ2-3 TRBV5-6 CASSLGAGGTHTQYF
TRBJ2-1 TRBV7-3 CASSLMGSAGAGAQFF
TRBJ2-1 TRBV7-2 CASSLELVNEQFF
TRBJ1-2 TRBV14 CASSQGGDAYGYTF
TRBJ1-4 TRBV20-1 CSASARDEKLFF
TRBJ2-3 TRBV28 CASSSGLAASTDTQYF
TRBJ2-3 TRBV13 CASSLPRAGADTQYF
TRBJ2-3 TRBV4-3 CASSQDGTNPSDTQYF
TRBJ2-7 TRBV5-1 CASSFTTGGYSYEQYF
TRBJ2-2 TRBV5-1 CASSSGQGTGELFF
TRBJ1-5 TRBV20-1 CSATRGRSNQPQHF
TRBJ2-1 TRBV4-3 CASSQDYLAGRGSYNEQFF
TRBJ2-3 TRBV4-3 CASSQDSGSAYTYTDTQYF
TRBJ2-7 TRBV10-3 CAISESTGSSYEQYF
TRBJ2-7 TRBV7-8 CASSLENRARTIVYEQYF
TRBJ2-1 TRBV5-1 CASSLWAYNEQFF
TRBJ2-5 TRBV5-1 CASSLTGASDTQYF
TRBJ1-1 TRBV19 CASSFLNRGRSIIEAFF
TRBJ1-6 TRBV6-5 CASSYDVGSPLHF
TRBJ1-6 TRBV3-1 CASSPRAQVSPLHF
TRBJ1-1 TRBV19 CASSIRDGGYEAFF
TRBJ2-7 TRBV12-3/TRBV12-4 CASSFAGQGRHEQYF
TRBJ2-5 TRBV6-2/TRBV6-3 CASSNLDYQETQYF
TRBJ2-5 TRBV7-2 CASRPGGSVETQYF
TRBJ2-5 TRBV4-3 CASSQRPGQETQYF
TRBJ2-5 TRBV24-1 CATSNWPRETQYF